The 30 T cell receptor beta chains in this list originate from one sample, sequenced in a study of blood T cell repertoires in COVID-19. Clones were read by immunoSEQ multiplex PCR, and TCRdb kept only the in-frame ones, dropping some. The top ten clones hold around 6.3% of a sample with hundreds of thousands of clones, 70% to 90% of them seen once. Material: peripheral blood. Every receptor here comes from a woman younger than 45 with COVID-19, enrolled during active disease.

This chain uses TRBV14 with TRBJ1-6; 8 bases map to TRBD1. Germline assignment: CDR1 SGHDN and CDR2 FVKESK. The CDR3 has 15 residues. V gave up 3 bases and J gave up 8 bases; unmatched junction bases: 6. Here the CDR3 DNA reads TGTGCCAGCAGCCACGGACAGGGACCGGATTCACCCCTCCACTTT. Translation gives CASSHGQGPDSPLHF.

The genes are TRBV6-5 and TRBJ1-6, with D uncertain. V was cut by 6 bases and J by 13 bases, with 16 bases left in between. CDR3 length: 13 amino acids. Germline-derived CDR1 and CDR2 are MNHEY and SVGAGI. CDR3 bases: TGTGCCAGCAGGCCGAGTCGGTCCGGGCCCCTCCACTTT. Translating it yields CASRPSRSGPLHF.

The chain links TRBV7-8 to TRBJ2-6; TRBD2 aligns across 11 bases. Germline loops: CDR1 SGHVS, CDR2 FQNEAQ. The CDR3 sequence is 19 residues long. With 5 bases clipped from V and 0 bases from J, the junction kept 9 bases outside the gene matches. The CDR3, as DNA: TGTGCCAGCAGCCCAGGGACTAGCGGAATCCACTCTGGGGCCAACGTCCTGACTTTC. Its protein is CASSPGTSGIHSGANVLTF.

This chain links TRBV6-2 or TRBV6-3 with TRBJ1-5; 7 bases are a match to TRBD1. CDR3 length: 15 amino acids. Germline V gene sequence: CDR1 MNHEY, CDR2 SVGEGT. V shed 6 bases and J 1 base; nucleotides not matched to a gene: 6. The CDR3 nucleotides are TGTGCCAGCAGCGGGACAGCTAACAGCAATCAGCCCCAGCATTTT. Its protein is CASSGTANSNQPQHF.

In this sample, this clone turned up a few times. The rearrangement joins TRBV7-6 to TRBJ1-5; D is perhaps TRBD1 (5 bases). Per the germline V gene, CDR1 is SGHVS and CDR2 is FNYEAQ. The CDR3 covers 15 residues. The germline V and J ends were trimmed by 4 bases and 7 bases, with 17 bases remaining between them. CDR3 residues: CASSSGETGTQPQHF. CDR3 DNA: TGTGCCAGCAGCTCGGGGGAGACGGGTACGCAGCCCCAGCATTTT.

The chain carries TRBV19 and TRBJ2-5; 9 positions agree with TRBD1. Germline loops: CDR1 LNHDA, CDR2 SQIVND (reference sequence). The CDR3 is 16 amino acids. Losses at the gene ends were 5 bases for V and 4 bases for J; bases not matched to a gene: 11. The CDR3 here is CASSPGDRGTGETQYF. The CDR3 bases are TGTGCCAGTAGTCCAGGTGACAGGGGGACGGGAGAGACCCAGTACTTC.

This chain connects TRBV10-2 to TRBJ1-5; D gene ambiguous. CDR3 size: 13 residues. Deletions cut 6 bases from V and 4 bases from J, with 10 bases between. The V gene's germline CDR1 is WSHSY and CDR2 SAAADI. CDR3 nucleotides: TGCGCCAGCAGAATGGGAGGGAATCAGCCCCAGCATTTT. It codes for CASRMGGNQPQHF.

This sequence joins TRBV5-1 and TRBJ2-3; the match to TRBD1 covers 7 bases. The J segment lost 4 bases and the V segment lost 0 bases, leaving 5 bases of the junction unmatched. Germline assignment: CDR1 SGHRS and CDR2 YFSETQ. This CDR3 comprises 15 residues. The DNA for the CDR3 is TGCGCCAGCAGCTTGGCAACAGGGGAGTCAGATACGCAGTATTTT. Amino acids: CASSLATGESDTQYF.

The V call is TRBV7-2, the J call TRBJ2-1, with TRBD2 matching 11 bases. CDR1 is SGHTA, CDR2 FQGNSA, per germline. This CDR3 is 16 amino acids long. Germline trimming cut 4 bases from V and 4 bases from J; bases unmatched to any gene: 6. The CDR3 DNA sequence: TGTGCCAGCAGCTCCTCCGGGACTAGCGGTTACAATGAGCAGTTCTTC. This sequence encodes CASSSSGTSGYNEQFF.

The V gene is TRBV15, the J gene TRBJ2-2, with 10 bases lining up with TRBD2. Germline V gives CDR1 LNHNV, CDR2 YYDKDF (reference sequence). CDR3 length equals 18 residues. Losses at the gene ends were 1 base for V and 6 bases for J; bases not matched to a gene: 11. The CDR3 nucleotides read TGTGCCACCAGCAGAGCCTATGGCCTAGCGGGAGTGCCCGGGGAGCTGTTTTTT. Encoded protein: CATSRAYGLAGVPGELFF. Using reference TRBV15 and TRBJ2-2 for the parts outside the CDR3, the full variable domain is DAMVIQNPRYQVTQFGKPVTLSCSQTLNHNVMYWYQQKSSQAPKLLFHYYDKDFNNEADTPDNFQSRRPNTSFCFLDIRSPGLGDTAMYLCATSRAYGLAGVPGELFFGEGSRLTVL.

The chain joins TRBV19 to TRBJ2-5, with 7 positions matching TRBD1. The V gene end was trimmed by 8 bases and the J gene end by 0 bases; junction bases not matched to a gene: 9. This CDR3 contains 15 residues. CDR1 is LNHDA, CDR2 SQIVND, per germline (reference sequence). The CDR3 coding sequence is TGTGCCAGTTCTGGGACAGATCACTACCAAGAGACCCAGTACTTC. It encodes CASSGTDHYQETQYF.

The rearrangement links TRBV7-6 to TRBJ2-7, with 7 bases aligning to TRBD1. In germline, CDR1 is SGHVS, CDR2 FNYEAQ. Trimming took 5 bases from V and 3 from J; bases not matched to a gene: 16. This CDR3 is 17 amino acids long. The CDR3 DNA sequence: TGTGCCAGCAGCCCACAACAGGGGCGTAATGGAATCTACGAGCAGTACTTC. Translated: CASSPQQGRNGIYEQYF.

V and J are TRBV5-1 and TRBJ1-4, with 7 bases matching TRBD1. Germline V lookup: CDR1 SGHRS, CDR2 YFSETQ. This CDR3 is built from 14 residues. With 2 bases clipped from V and 8 bases from J, the junction kept 6 bases outside the gene matches. The CDR3 sequence: CASSFGQGEEKLFF. The CDR3 DNA reads TGCGCCAGCAGCTTTGGGCAGGGGGAGGAAAAACTGTTTTTT.

This chain uses TRBV5-1 with TRBJ2-3, with 7 bases lining up with TRBD1. The germline V gene has CDR1 SGHRS and CDR2 YFSETQ. CDR3 size: 15 residues. Trimming removed 4 bases from V and 1 base from J; junction bases left unmatched: 6. DNA of the CDR3: TGCGCCAGCAGCCCTACCGACAGGGGCACAGATACGCAGTATTTT. Translation gives CASSPTDRGTDTQYF.

This chain joins TRBV7-2 and TRBJ2-3, with a weak D call TRBD1 (6 bases). V was clipped by 3 bases and J by 5 bases, with 15 bases between them. The CDR3 contains 15 residues. CDR1 and CDR2 (germline): SGHTA, FQGNSA. The CDR3: CASSFLGAHGDTQYF. CDR3 coding DNA: TGTGCCAGCAGCTTTTTGGGGGCGCATGGAGATACGCAGTATTTT.

The rearrangement links TRBV4-1 to TRBJ1-5; D is perhaps TRBD1 (5 bases). There are 15 residues in the CDR3. V lost 4 bases, J lost 3 bases, and 13 bases lay in between. The V gene's germline CDR1 is MGHRA and CDR2 YSYEKL. CDR3 DNA sequence: TGCGCCAGCAGCCCGCGTGACAGCTTCAATCAGCCCCAGCATTTT. This sequence encodes CASSPRDSFNQPQHF.

This clone was observed a few times. The V gene is TRBV29-1, the J gene TRBJ2-2, with D tentatively TRBD1 (6 bases). CDR3 length equals 13 residues. Germline V gene lookup returns CDR1 SQVTM and CDR2 ANQGSEA. The germline V and J ends were trimmed by 7 bases and 3 bases, with 12 bases remaining between them. DNA of the CDR3: TGCAGCGCCGCGACAGGATACACCGGGGAGCTGTTTTTT. Translated, it gives CSAATGYTGELFF.

The rearrangement links TRBV2 to TRBJ2-7; 9 nucleotides match TRBD2. The CDR3 runs to 14 residues. The ends lost 6 bases at V and 0 bases at J; junction bases unmatched: 3. Germline V gene sequence: CDR1 SNHLY, CDR2 FYNNEI. The CDR3 DNA follows: TGTGCCAGCAGGACGGGACTAGCCTCCTACGAGCAGTACTTC. The encoded protein is CASRTGLASYEQYF. Based on the CDR3 plus reference TRBV2 and TRBJ2-7, the full variable domain is EPEVTQTPSHQVTQMGQEVILRCVPISNHLYFYWYRQILGQKVEFLVSFYNNEISEKSEIFDDQFSVERPDGSNFTLKIRSTKLEDSAMYFCASRTGLASYEQYFGPGTRLTVT.

This clone was observed a single time. V usage is TRBV6-5 and J usage is TRBJ2-3, with 10 bases that match TRBD2. Trimming took 5 bases from V and 6 from J; bases not matched to a gene: 8. This CDR3 spans 15 amino acids. CDR1 MNHEY and CDR2 SVGAGI come from the germline V gene. The CDR3, as DNA: TGTGCCAGCAGTCCGATCCTAGCGGGGGTGGATACGCAGTATTTT. Translated: CASSPILAGVDTQYF.

The chain has TRBV5-6 and TRBJ2-2; 9 positions match TRBD1. This CDR3 is built from 15 residues. From germline, CDR1 is SGHDT and CDR2 YYEEEE. V trimming: 4 bases; J trimming: 7 bases; junction bases outside the gene matches: 8. For the CDR3, the DNA is TGTGCCAGCAGCGCGGGCGGACAGGGGTACGGGGAGCTGTTTTTT. Amino acids: CASSAGGQGYGELFF.

The table lists this clone with a count of one. J is TRBJ2-7 and V is TRBV28, with a weak D call TRBD1 (6 bases). Trimming cost V 8 bases and J 3 bases, with 23 bases left between them. Per the germline V gene, CDR1 is MDHEN and CDR2 is SYDVKM. This CDR3 has 16 residues. CDR3 bases: TGTGCCAGCGGCTTCACAGGGCGAGGTCGGGGCTACGAGCAGTACGTC. It encodes CASGFTGRGRGYEQYV.

This chain connects TRBV7-6 to TRBJ2-5; D is perhaps TRBD2 (7 bases). This CDR3 spans 16 amino acids. With 5 bases removed from V and 5 bases from J, the gap between germline ends came to 21 bases. Germline values: CDR1 SGHVS, CDR2 FNYEAQ. CDR3 bases: TGTGCCAGCAGCCCCACTAGCCGGGGGGCGGGGGAGACCCAGTACTTC. Residues: CASSPTSRGAGETQYF.

V and J are TRBV24-1 and TRBJ2-7; D possibly corresponds to TRBD2 (5 bases). Per the germline V gene, CDR1 is KGHDR and CDR2 is SFDVKD. V gave up 12 bases and J gave up 5 bases, with 22 bases separating them. The CDR3 consists of 14 residues. The CDR3 sequence is CAADRRTSGDEQYF. The CDR3 region has the DNA TGTGCCGCGGATCGGAGGACCTCCGGGGACGAGCAGTACTTC.

The CDR3 bases are TGTGCCAGCAGTTTAAGGAGGGGATCAACTAATGAAAAACTGTTTTTT. It codes for CASSLRRGSTNEKLFF. The chain combines TRBV28 with TRBJ1-4, with D possibly being TRBD1 (5 bases). Trimming shortened V by 2 bases and J by 0 bases, and 10 bases separated the two germline ends. The CDR3 consists of 16 residues. CDR1 is MDHEN and CDR2 is SYDVKM in the germline V gene. The full variable domain, in which reference TRBV28 and TRBJ1-4 provide the parts outside the CDR3, is DVKVTQSSRYLVKRTGEKVFLECVQDMDHENMFWYRQDPGLGLRLIYFSYDVKMKEKGDIPEGYSVSREKKERFSLILESASTNQTSMYLCASSLRRGSTNEKLFFGSGTQLSVL.

The V and J genes are TRBV11-2 and TRBJ2-3; D is undetermined. V was pared by 5 bases and J by 4 bases, with 25 bases between. Germline CDR1 SGHAT, CDR2 FQNNGV. CDR3 size: 18 residues. The CDR3 spells CASSLGPPGTSSPDTQYF. CDR3 DNA sequence: TGTGCCAGCAGCCTAGGCCCCCCAGGTACCTCGTCTCCAGATACGCAGTATTTT.

The V and J genes are TRBV11-2 and TRBJ2-2; 8 positions match TRBD2. The CDR3 is 17 amino acids. Germline V gene sequence: CDR1 SGHAT, CDR2 FQNNGV. The V segment lost 0 bases and the J segment 0 bases; nucleotides outside the gene matches: 3. This CDR3 is CASSLEGLGANTGELFF. The CDR3 nucleotides read TGTGCCAGCAGCTTAGAGGGACTAGGCGCGAACACCGGGGAGCTGTTTTTT.

The V call is TRBV21-1, the J call TRBJ2-5; TRBD1, the D gene given by the table, was not confirmed from the DNA. TRBV21-1 is tagged as a pseudogene. The CDR3 extends over 13 amino acids. Here the CDR3 DNA reads TGTGCCAGCAGCAAAGTGGTCAGAGAGACCCAGTACTTC. Its translation is CASSKVVRETQYF.

V and J are TRBV24-1 and TRBJ2-3; 8 bases fit TRBD2. Germline V gene lookup returns CDR1 KGHDR and CDR2 SFDVKD. Unmatched junction bases numbered 12, after V lost 4 bases and J lost 4 bases. The CDR3 extends over 17 amino acids. CDR3: CATSEEGGLDHPDTQYF. CDR3 DNA: TGTGCCACCAGTGAAGAGGGGGGACTAGATCACCCAGATACGCAGTATTTT.

The chain has TRBV5-1 and TRBJ2-1; D is uncertain. The germline V gene encodes CDR1 SGHRS and CDR2 YFSETQ. The CDR3 spans 16 residues. Trimming stripped 0 bases from V and 0 bases from J, with 10 bases between. The CDR3 bases are TGCGCCAGCAGCTTGGTCAGTTCCAGCTCCTACAATGAGCAGTTCTTC. It is translated as CASSLVSSSSYNEQFF.

V and J are TRBV7-2 and TRBJ2-3, with 8 positions matching TRBD1. CDR1 is SGHTA and CDR2 is FQGNSA in the germline V gene. The CDR3 is made up of 16 amino acids. Losses at the gene ends were 4 bases for V and 1 base for J; bases not matched to a gene: 7. The CDR3 nucleotides read TGTGCCAGCAGCTCCCGGACAGGGCTTCGCACAGATACGCAGTATTTT. Protein sequence: CASSSRTGLRTDTQYF.